The next 26 T cell receptor beta chains were all read from a single sample in a study of CD8 T cells in ankylosing spondylitis. TCRdb reanalysed the 5' RACE reads using MiXCR and keeps one entry per CDR3 protein. The table lists around 250,000 distinct CDR3 sequences, about 10% of them singletons, with approximately 6.6% in the top ten. The sample consisted of blood, either unsorted or a sorted T cell fraction (not recorded which). The receptor source for this set is a male donor with ankylosing spondylitis or in good health (not recorded which).

This clonotype was observed at least ten times. The J gene is TRBJ1-2, the V gene TRBV5-5, with a tentative D call TRBD1 (6 bases). The CDR3 extends over 14 amino acids. Germline loops: CDR1 SGHKS, CDR2 YYEKEE (reference sequence). The V gene lost 1 base and the J gene lost 5 bases, with 12 bases spanning the gap. CDR3 DNA: TGTGCCAGCAGCTTGTCGCCGGGGGCTTATGGCTACACCTTC. Encoded protein: CASSLSPGAYGYTF. Full variable domain (outside the CDR3, taken from reference TRBV5-5 and TRBJ1-2): DAGVTQSPTHLIKTRGQQVTLRCSPISGHKSVSWYQQVLGQGPQFIFQYYEKEERGRGNFPDRFSARQFPNYSSELNVNALLLGDSALYLCASSLSPGAYGYTFGSGTRLTVV.

This clonotype was observed many times. V is TRBV7-8 and J is TRBJ2-1; D uncertain. The V gene lost 1 base and the J gene lost 1 base, with 5 bases spanning the gap. CDR3 length: 14 residues. The germline gives CDR1 SGHVS, CDR2 FQNEAQ. This CDR3 reads CASSLDWSYNEQFF. CDR3 nucleotides: TGTGCCAGCAGCTTAGATTGGTCCTACAATGAGCAGTTCTTC.

This clonotype was seen many times. The rearrangement joins TRBV20-1 to TRBJ2-1; 13 bases map to TRBD2. V dropped 7 bases and J dropped 10; count of bases not matched to a gene: 4. CDR3 size: 12 residues. Germline V gene lookup returns CDR1 DFQATT and CDR2 SNEGSKA (reference sequence). The CDR3 nucleotides read TGCAGTGTCGGGACTAGCGGGGCCGAGCAGTTCTTC. The encoded protein is CSVGTSGAEQFF.

This clonotype came up a few times. The V and J genes are TRBV12-3 or TRBV12-4 and TRBJ2-2, with D tentatively TRBD2 (6 bases). V was clipped by 6 bases and J by 1 base, with 18 bases between them. The CDR3 has 17 amino acids. The chain's CDR3 is CASSPFGAEGNTGELFF. The CDR3 DNA reads as TGTGCCAGCAGCCCTTTTGGTGCGGAGGGGAACACCGGGGAGCTGTTTTTT.

The rearrangement links TRBV5-1 to TRBJ1-1; unclear D gene. Germline V gene lookup returns CDR1 SGHRS and CDR2 YFSETQ. The V end lost 4 bases, the J end lost 5 bases, and 18 bases lay between the germline ends. CDR3 length: 15 residues. The DNA for the CDR3 is TGCGCCAGCAGCCCCCAAGCGGCAGGCGGAACTGAAGCTTTCTTT. It translates to CASSPQAAGGTEAFF.

This clonotype was detected many times. The chain uses TRBV4-1 and TRBJ2-1, with a possible D match to TRBD2 (5 bases). From germline, CDR1 is MGHRA and CDR2 YSYEKL. V dropped 4 bases and J dropped 0 bases, with 13 bases sitting between them. There are 16 residues in the CDR3. The CDR3 protein is CASSRGSANSYNEQFF. In nucleotides, the CDR3 is TGCGCCAGCAGCCGAGGTAGCGCAAACTCCTACAATGAGCAGTTCTTC.

The sample holds many counts of this clonotype. The chain combines TRBV28 with TRBJ2-3, with a possible D match to TRBD2 (5 bases). V was pared by 2 bases and J by 7 bases, with 19 bases between. Germline CDR1 reads MDHEN; CDR2 reads SYDVKM. The CDR3 contains 16 residues. The CDR3 here is CASSLAGPPPGYTQYF. The CDR3, as DNA: TGTGCCAGCAGTTTAGCGGGCCCCCCCCCGGGTTATACGCAGTATTTT.

The chain recombines TRBV11-3 with TRBJ2-3; the match to TRBD2 covers 8 bases. With 5 bases clipped from V and 1 base from J, the junction kept 5 bases outside the gene matches. Per germline, CDR1 SGHNT and CDR2 YENEEA. The CDR3 has 15 residues. As DNA, the CDR3 is TGTGCCAGCAGCCCTGACGGGGGGGGCACAGATACGCAGTATTTT. Translated: CASSPDGGGTDTQYF.

There are many counts of this clonotype. The genes are TRBV15 and TRBJ2-7, with 8 nucleotides matching TRBD1. The CDR3 runs to 15 residues. V lost 7 bases and J lost 6; bases outside the gene matches: 14. Germline V lookup: CDR1 LNHNV, CDR2 YYDKDF (reference sequence). CDR3 sequence (DNA): TGTGCCACCACTTCAACGGACAGGGAAAGCAGCGAGCAGTACTTC. Translated, it gives CATTSTDRESSEQYF.

This clonotype was counted only a few times. The chain links TRBV29-1 to TRBJ1-1, with TRBD1 identical over 8 bases. From germline, CDR1 is SQVTM and CDR2 ANQGSEA. The CDR3 has 13 amino acids. The trim removed 5 bases at V and 3 bases at J, leaving 5 bases unmatched. CDR3 bases: TGCAGCGTTAGGACAGGGCGCCACACTGAAGCTTTCTTT. It encodes CSVRTGRHTEAFF.

This clonotype has at least ten counts. This rearrangement joins TRBV6-1 to TRBJ1-5; D uncertain. Between the trimmed V and J ends, which lost 1 base and 0 bases, there was a span of 10 bases. The length of the CDR3 is 16 residues. Germline V lookup: CDR1 MNHNS, CDR2 SASEGT. The CDR3 loop reads CASSEGPGDSNQPQHF. The CDR3 DNA reads TGTGCCAGCAGTGAAGGGCCCGGAGATAGCAATCAGCCCCAGCATTTT.

Worth noting for this clonotype: The germline gene is not matched at one end of the junction; a read error may be the cause. This sequence joins TRBV12-3 or TRBV12-4 and TRBJ2-2; the D call may be TRBD1 or TRBD2 (5 bases each). The CDR3 length is 12 residues. CDR3: CASSFGTGKLFF. The CDR3 DNA is TGTGCCAGCAGTTTCGGGACCGGGAAGCTGTTTTTT.

The chain has TRBV6-5 and TRBJ1-5, with D unclear. This CDR3 comprises 14 residues. The germline V and J ends were trimmed by 1 base and 2 bases, with 6 bases remaining between them. CDR1 MNHEY and CDR2 SVGAGI come from the germline V gene. The CDR3 DNA sequence: TGTGCCAGCAGTTACTTGGGAGGCAATCAGCCCCAGCATTTT. Amino acid sequence: CASSYLGGNQPQHF.

This clonotype was counted only a few times. This chain connects TRBV29-1 to TRBJ1-3; D remains ambiguous. Germline V gene data show CDR1 as SQVTM and CDR2 as ANQGSEA. V was trimmed by 2 bases and J by 0 bases, leaving 11 bases between them. There are 15 residues in the CDR3. CDR3 sequence (DNA): TGCAGCGTTGAAAAGCAGCCCGCCTCTGGAAACACCATATATTTT. Residues: CSVEKQPASGNTIYF.

The gene calls are TRBV20-1 and TRBJ2-7; 7 bases fit TRBD2. The V gene's germline CDR1 is DFQATT and CDR2 SNEGSKA (reference sequence). This CDR3 comprises 15 residues. Germline trimming cut 3 bases from V and 1 base from J; bases unmatched to any gene: 9. The CDR3 spells CSASMEGGLSYEQYF. CDR3 nucleotide sequence: TGCAGTGCTAGTATGGAGGGAGGGCTTTCCTACGAGCAGTACTTC.

This clonotype appeared many times. The rearrangement uses TRBV29-1 and TRBJ2-5; 7 bases agree with TRBD2. V lost 4 bases and J lost 1; bases outside the gene matches: 3. Per the germline V gene, CDR1 is SQVTM and CDR2 is ANQGSEA. The CDR3 length is 13 residues. The CDR3 loop reads CSVAAGIQETQYF. In DNA, the CDR3 is TGCAGCGTTGCAGCGGGGATCCAAGAGACCCAGTACTTC.

This clonotype was seen a few times. The V call is TRBV18, the J call TRBJ1-1, with D unclear. This CDR3 is built from 15 residues. Germline-derived CDR1 and CDR2 are KGHSH and LQKENI. Trimming removed 4 bases from V and 1 base from J, with 13 bases in between. For the CDR3, the DNA is TGTGCCAGCTCACAGTCGACCGCGAAGAACACTGAAGCTTTCTTT. Translated: CASSQSTAKNTEAFF.

This clonotype was detected many times. The V call is TRBV12-3 or TRBV12-4, the J call TRBJ1-2; D is unclear. Trimming pared 5 bases from V and 8 bases from J, leaving 12 bases between. This CDR3 spans 12 amino acids. In DNA form, the CDR3 reads TGTGCCAGCAGTCTCGGGGTTTCCGGCTACACCTTC. The encoded protein is CASSLGVSGYTF.

The genes are TRBV3-1 and TRBJ2-5, with D hard to call. Germline lookup yields CDR1 LGHDT and CDR2 YNNKEL (reference sequence). The CDR3 runs 12 residues. Trimming took 6 bases from V and 0 from J, leaving 5 bases between them. Written as DNA, the CDR3 is TGTGCCAGCAGGCTGAACCAAGAGACCCAGTACTTC. This sequence encodes CASRLNQETQYF.

This clonotype was observed many times. V and J are TRBV4-2 and TRBJ2-1; a weak D match, TRBD2 (6 bases). Trimming took off 4 bases at V and 6 bases at J, with 19 bases between the two ends. The CDR3 covers 16 residues. Germline CDR1 and CDR2: LGHNA and YNFKEQ. The CDR3 sequence: CASSPRDSGPFNEQFF. The CDR3 nucleotides are TGTGCCAGCAGCCCTAGAGATAGCGGACCCTTCAATGAGCAGTTCTTC.

This clonotype was detected many times. J is TRBJ2-5 and V is TRBV12-3 or TRBV12-4, with D possibly TRBD1 on 6 matching bases. CDR3 length: 14 residues. With 4 bases removed from V and 1 base from J, the gap between germline ends came to 10 bases. The CDR3 loop is CASSYGQTQETQYF. CDR3 in DNA: TGTGCCAGCAGTTATGGACAGACCCAAGAGACCCAGTACTTC.

As DNA, the CDR3 is TGCAGCGTTGAAGTAACAGGGCTGGGCGAGCAGTACTTC. Amino acids: CSVEVTGLGEQYF. The chain carries TRBV29-1 and TRBJ2-7; tentatively, D is TRBD1 (6 bases). V was cut by 1 base and J by 6 bases, with 13 bases left in between. The CDR3 sequence is 13 residues long. Germline V gene data show CDR1 as SQVTM and CDR2 as ANQGSEA.

At least ten counts were recorded for this clonotype. This chain links TRBV29-1 with TRBJ1-2, with D hard to call. Trimming removed 5 bases from V and 5 bases from J, with 18 bases in between. The CDR3 runs 14 residues. The V gene's germline CDR1 is SQVTM and CDR2 ANQGSEA. CDR3 DNA sequence: TGCAGCGTTCGTTCGGGGTCATTTGGGTATGGCTACACCTTC. Residues: CSVRSGSFGYGYTF.

There are many counts of this clonotype. The chain carries TRBV29-1 and TRBJ2-2; 9 bases match TRBD2. Per the germline V gene, CDR1 is SQVTM and CDR2 is ANQGSEA. The CDR3 length is 14 residues. After removal of 0 bases from V and 10 bases from J, the junction contained 6 bases not matched to a gene. The CDR3 is CSVEDWREGEELFF. The CDR3 DNA is TGCAGCGTTGAAGATTGGCGGGAGGGCGAGGAGCTGTTTTTT.

This clonotype showed up many times. The chain has TRBV6-1 and TRBJ2-2; weak D call: TRBD1 (6 bases). The CDR3 runs to 15 residues. V was cut by 5 bases and J by 3 bases, with 13 bases left in between. In germline, CDR1 is MNHNS, CDR2 SASEGT. The CDR3 DNA reads as TGTGCCAGCAGTCGGACAGCCCGGGACACCGGGGAGCTGTTTTTT. Translated: CASSRTARDTGELFF.

This clonotype appeared a few times. The chain uses TRBV10-2 and TRBJ1-2; TRBD1 might be the D (6 bases). Germline V lookup: CDR1 WSHSY, CDR2 SAAADI. V was cut by 5 bases and J by 5 bases, with 15 bases left in between. This CDR3 region has 14 residues. The CDR3 sequence is CASSKHRVGYGYTF. The CDR3 DNA sequence: TGCGCCAGCAGTAAACACAGGGTTGGTTATGGCTACACCTTC.